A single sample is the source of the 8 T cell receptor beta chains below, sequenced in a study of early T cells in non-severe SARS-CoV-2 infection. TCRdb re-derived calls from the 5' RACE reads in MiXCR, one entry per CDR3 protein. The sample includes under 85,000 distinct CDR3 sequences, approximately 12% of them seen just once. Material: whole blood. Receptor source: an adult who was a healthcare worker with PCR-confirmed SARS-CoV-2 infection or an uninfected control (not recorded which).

The CDR3, as DNA: TGTGCCAGCAGCCAAGCAGGACTCGGGGAGCTGTTTTTT. Its protein is CASSQAGLGELFF. The chain employs TRBV3-1 and TRBJ2-2; D might be TRBD2 (5 bases). V shed 1 base and J shed 7 bases, with 7 bases lying between them. The CDR3 totals 13 residues. Germline assignment: CDR1 LGHDT and CDR2 YNNKEL (reference sequence).

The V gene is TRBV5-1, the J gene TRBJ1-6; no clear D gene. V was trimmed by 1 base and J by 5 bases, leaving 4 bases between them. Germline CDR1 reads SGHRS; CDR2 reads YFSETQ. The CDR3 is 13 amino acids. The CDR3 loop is CASSLKDNSPLHF. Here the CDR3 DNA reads TGCGCCAGCAGCTTGAAAGATAATTCACCCCTCCACTTT. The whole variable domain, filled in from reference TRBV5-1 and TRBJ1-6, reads KAGVTQTPRYLIKTRGQQVTLSCSPISGHRSVSWYQQTPGQGLQFLFEYFSETQRNKGNFPGRFSGRQFSNSRSEMNVSTLELGDSALYLCASSLKDNSPLHFGNGTRLTVT.

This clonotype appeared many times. This CDR3 reads CASSPQFGTGGYEQYF. The DNA for the CDR3 is TGTGCCAGCTCACCTCAATTCGGGACAGGGGGTTACGAGCAGTACTTC. J is TRBJ2-7 and V is TRBV18, with 11 nucleotides matching TRBD1. With V trimmed by 3 bases and J by 4 bases, 8 bases remained unmatched. CDR3 length equals 16 residues. CDR1 and CDR2 from the germline V gene are KGHSH and LQKENI. Full variable domain (missing parts from reference TRBV18 and TRBJ2-7): NAGVMQNPRHLVRRRGQEARLRCSPMKGHSHVYWYRQLPEEGLKFMVYLQKENIIDESGMPKERFSAEFPKEGPSILRIQQVVRGDSAAYFCASSPQFGTGGYEQYFGPGTRLTVT.

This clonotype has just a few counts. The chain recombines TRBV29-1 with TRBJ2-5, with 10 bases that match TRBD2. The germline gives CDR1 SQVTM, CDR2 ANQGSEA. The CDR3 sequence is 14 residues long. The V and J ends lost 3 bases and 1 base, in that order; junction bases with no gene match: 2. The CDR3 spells CSVDLAGAQETQYF. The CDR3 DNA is TGCAGCGTTGATCTAGCGGGGGCCCAAGAGACCCAGTACTTC.

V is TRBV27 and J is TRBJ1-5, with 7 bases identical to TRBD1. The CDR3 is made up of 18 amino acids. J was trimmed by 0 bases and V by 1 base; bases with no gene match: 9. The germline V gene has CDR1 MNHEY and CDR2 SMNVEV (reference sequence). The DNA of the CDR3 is TGTGCCAGCAGTTTATGGTCTACAGGGGCGTTTAGCAATCAGCCCCAGCATTTT. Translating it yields CASSLWSTGAFSNQPQHF.

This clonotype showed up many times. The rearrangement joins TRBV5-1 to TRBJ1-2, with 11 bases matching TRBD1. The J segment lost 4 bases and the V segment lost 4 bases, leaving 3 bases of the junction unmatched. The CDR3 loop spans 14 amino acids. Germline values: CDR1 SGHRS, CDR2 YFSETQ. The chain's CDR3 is CASSTGTGGYGYTF. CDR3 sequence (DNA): TGCGCCAGCAGCACCGGGACAGGGGGCTATGGCTACACCTTC.

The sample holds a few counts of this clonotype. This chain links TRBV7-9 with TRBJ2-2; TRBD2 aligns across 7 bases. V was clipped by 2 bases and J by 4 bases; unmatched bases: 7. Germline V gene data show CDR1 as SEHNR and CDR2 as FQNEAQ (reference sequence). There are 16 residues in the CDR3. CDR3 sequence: CASSLRPGGITGELFF. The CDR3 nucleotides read TGTGCCAGCAGCTTACGTCCGGGGGGAATCACCGGGGAGCTGTTTTTT. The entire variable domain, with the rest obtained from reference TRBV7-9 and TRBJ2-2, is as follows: DTGVSQNPRHKITKRGQNVTFRCDPISEHNRLYWYRQTLGQGPEFLTYFQNEAQLEKSRLLSDRFSAERPKGSFSTLEIQRTEQGDSAMYLCASSLRPGGITGELFFGEGSRLTVL.

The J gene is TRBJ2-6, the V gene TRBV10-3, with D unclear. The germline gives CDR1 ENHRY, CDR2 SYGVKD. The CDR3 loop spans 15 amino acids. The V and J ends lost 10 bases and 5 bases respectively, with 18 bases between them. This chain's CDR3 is CATEDVRSRANVLTF. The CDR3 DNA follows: TGTGCCACCGAAGACGTTAGATCTAGGGCCAACGTCCTGACTTTC.